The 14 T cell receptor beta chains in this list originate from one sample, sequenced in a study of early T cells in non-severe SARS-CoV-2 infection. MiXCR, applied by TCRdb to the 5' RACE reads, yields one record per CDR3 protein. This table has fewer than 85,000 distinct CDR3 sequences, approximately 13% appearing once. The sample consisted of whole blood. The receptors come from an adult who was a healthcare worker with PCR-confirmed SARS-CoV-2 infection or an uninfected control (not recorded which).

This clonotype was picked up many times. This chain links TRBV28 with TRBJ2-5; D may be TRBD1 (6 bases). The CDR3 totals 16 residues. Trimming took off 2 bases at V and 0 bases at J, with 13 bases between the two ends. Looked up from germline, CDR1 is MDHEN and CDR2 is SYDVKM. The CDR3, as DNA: TGTGCCAGCAGTTTAGGTCCAGGGGCATACCAAGAGACCCAGTACTTC. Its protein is CASSLGPGAYQETQYF.

DNA for the CDR3: TGCGCCAGCAGCAAAGGACTAGCGGGAGGGCCGGAGCAGTTCTTC. Its translation: CASSKGLAGGPEQFF. V usage is TRBV5-1 and J usage is TRBJ2-1; 15 bases are a match to TRBD2. The CDR3 loop spans 15 amino acids. CDR1 SGHRS and CDR2 YFSETQ come from the germline V gene. J was trimmed by 10 bases and V by 4 bases; bases with no gene match: 6.

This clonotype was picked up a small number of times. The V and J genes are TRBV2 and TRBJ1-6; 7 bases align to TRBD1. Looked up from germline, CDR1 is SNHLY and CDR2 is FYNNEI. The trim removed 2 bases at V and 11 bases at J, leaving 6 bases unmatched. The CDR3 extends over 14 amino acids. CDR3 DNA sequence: TGTGCCAGCAGTGAAAATCGAGGGGGCCCACCCCTCCACTTT. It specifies CASSENRGGPPLHF.

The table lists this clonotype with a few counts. CDR3: CASSLWSNNSPLHF. The CDR3 DNA is TGTGCCAGCAGCCTATGGAGTAATAATTCACCCCTCCACTTT. V is TRBV28 and J is TRBJ1-6; D remains unclear. The CDR3 covers 14 residues. CDR1 is MDHEN, CDR2 SYDVKM, per germline. V lost 6 bases and J 5 bases, leaving 11 bases between the germline ends. Filled out from reference TRBV28 and TRBJ1-6, the complete variable domain reads DVKVTQSSRYLVKRTGEKVFLECVQDMDHENMFWYRQDPGLGLRLIYFSYDVKMKEKGDIPEGYSVSREKKERFSLILESASTNQTSMYLCASSLWSNNSPLHFGNGTRLTVT.

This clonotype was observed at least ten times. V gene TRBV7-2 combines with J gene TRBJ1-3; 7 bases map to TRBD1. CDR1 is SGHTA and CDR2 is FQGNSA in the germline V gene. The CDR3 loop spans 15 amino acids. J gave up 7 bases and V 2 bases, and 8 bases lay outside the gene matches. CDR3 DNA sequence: TGTGCCAGCAGCTTAATCGGACAGGAAGGGAACACCATATATTTT. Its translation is CASSLIGQEGNTIYF.

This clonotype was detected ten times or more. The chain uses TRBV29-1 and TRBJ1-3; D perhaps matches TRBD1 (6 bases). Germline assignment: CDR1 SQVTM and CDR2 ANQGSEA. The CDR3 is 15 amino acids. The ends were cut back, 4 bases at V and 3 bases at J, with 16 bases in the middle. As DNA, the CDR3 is TGCAGCGTTGTCCCTTACAGGGCAGGTGGAAACACCATATATTTT. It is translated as CSVVPYRAGGNTIYF.

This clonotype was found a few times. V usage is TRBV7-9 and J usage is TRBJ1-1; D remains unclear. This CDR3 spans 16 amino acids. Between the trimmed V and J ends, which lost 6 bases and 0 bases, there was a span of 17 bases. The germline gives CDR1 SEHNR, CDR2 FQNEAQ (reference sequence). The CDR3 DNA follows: TGTGCCAGCAGTCTAGTCGCGGGCAACATGAACACTGAAGCTTTCTTT. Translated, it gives CASSLVAGNMNTEAFF.

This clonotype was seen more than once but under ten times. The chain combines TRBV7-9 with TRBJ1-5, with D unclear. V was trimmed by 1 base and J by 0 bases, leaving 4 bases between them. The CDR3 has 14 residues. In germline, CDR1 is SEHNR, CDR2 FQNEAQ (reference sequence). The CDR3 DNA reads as TGTGCCAGCAGCTTAGTGTATAGCAATCAGCCCCAGCATTTT. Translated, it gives CASSLVYSNQPQHF.

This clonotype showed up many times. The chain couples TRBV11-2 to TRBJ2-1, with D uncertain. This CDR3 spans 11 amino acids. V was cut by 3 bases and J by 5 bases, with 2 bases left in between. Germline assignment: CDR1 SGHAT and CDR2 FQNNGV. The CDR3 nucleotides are TGTGCCAGCAGCTTTCACAATGAGCAGTTCTTC. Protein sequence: CASSFHNEQFF.

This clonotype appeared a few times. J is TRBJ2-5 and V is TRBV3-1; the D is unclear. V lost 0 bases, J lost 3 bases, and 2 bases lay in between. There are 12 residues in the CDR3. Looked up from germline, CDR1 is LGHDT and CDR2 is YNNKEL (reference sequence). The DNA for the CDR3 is TGTGCCAGCAGCCAAGATGAAGAGACCCAGTACTTC. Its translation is CASSQDEETQYF.

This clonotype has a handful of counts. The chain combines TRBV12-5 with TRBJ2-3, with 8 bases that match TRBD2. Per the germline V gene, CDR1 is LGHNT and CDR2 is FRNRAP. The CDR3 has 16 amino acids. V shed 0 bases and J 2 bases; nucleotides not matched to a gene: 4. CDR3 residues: CASGLVLAGLTDTQYF. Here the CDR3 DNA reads TGTGCTAGTGGTTTGGTGTTAGCGGGGCTCACAGATACGCAGTATTTT.

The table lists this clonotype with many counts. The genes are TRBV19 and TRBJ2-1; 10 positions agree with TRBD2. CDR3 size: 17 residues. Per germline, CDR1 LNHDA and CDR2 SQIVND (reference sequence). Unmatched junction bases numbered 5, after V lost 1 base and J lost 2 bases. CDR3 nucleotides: TGTGCCAGTAGTATAGGTGGCAGCGGGGGGGCCTACAATGAGCAGTTCTTC. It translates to CASSIGGSGGAYNEQFF. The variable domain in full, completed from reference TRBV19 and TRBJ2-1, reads DGGITQSPKYLFRKEGQNVTLSCEQNLNHDAMYWYRQDPGQGLRLIYYSQIVNDFQKGDIAEGYSVSREKKESFPLTVTSAQKNPTAFYLCASSIGGSGGAYNEQFFGPGTRLTVL.

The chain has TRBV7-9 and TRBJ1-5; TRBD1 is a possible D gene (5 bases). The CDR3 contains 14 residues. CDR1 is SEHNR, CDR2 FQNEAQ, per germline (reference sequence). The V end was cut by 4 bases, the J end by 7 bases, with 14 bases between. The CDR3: CASSYAGPSQPQHF. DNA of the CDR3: TGTGCCAGCAGCTACGCAGGGCCGTCCCAGCCCCAGCATTTT. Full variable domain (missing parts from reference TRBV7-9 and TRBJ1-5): DTGVSQNPRHKITKRGQNVTFRCDPISEHNRLYWYRQTLGQGPEFLTYFQNEAQLEKSRLLSDRFSAERPKGSFSTLEIQRTEQGDSAMYLCASSYAGPSQPQHFGDGTRLSIL.

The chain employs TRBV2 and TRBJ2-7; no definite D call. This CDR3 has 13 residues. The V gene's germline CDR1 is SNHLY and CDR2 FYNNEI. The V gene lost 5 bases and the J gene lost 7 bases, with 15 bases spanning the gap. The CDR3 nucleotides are TGTGCCAGCAGTTACGCCGAGTTGGGGGAGCAGTACTTC. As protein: CASSYAELGEQYF.